Following are 9 T cell receptor beta chains from one sample sequenced in a study of blood T cell repertoires in COVID-19 (dated by TCRdb to about 2020). To prepare the library, the immunoSEQ multiplex PCR assay was applied. TCRdb obtained this table from immuneACCESS and retained in-frame rearrangements with V and J assigned. These tables miss some clones; where compared with another copy, unresolved V genes account for less than half of the shortfall, and the remainder is unexplained. The sample data list around 45,000 clones, and under 95% of these were observed just once. The biggest ten clones account for approximately 6% of the sample. Sample: peripheral blood. The receptors were sampled from a man in his 70s with active COVID-19.

The chain recombines TRBV2 with TRBJ2-1; D perhaps matches TRBD1 (5 bases). Germline V gene lookup returns CDR1 SNHLY and CDR2 FYNNEI. The CDR3 is made up of 15 amino acids. V was clipped by 5 bases and J by 4 bases, with 15 bases between them. This CDR3 is CASSQQASLYNEQFF. DNA for the CDR3: TGTGCCAGCAGTCAACAGGCTTCCCTTTACAATGAGCAGTTCTTC.

This chain uses TRBV28 with TRBJ2-7, with a weak D call TRBD1 (6 bases). This CDR3 is built from 12 residues. In germline, CDR1 is MDHEN, CDR2 SYDVKM. V was clipped by 10 bases and J by 3 bases, with 13 bases between them. Here the CDR3 reads CAISGTNYEQYF. The CDR3 DNA reads TGTGCCATCTCCGGGACAAACTACGAGCAGTACTTC.

In DNA form, the CDR3 reads TGTGCCAGCAGTTCCGACAGGAGCTCCTACGAGCAGTACTTC. It codes for CASSSDRSSYEQYF. The chain is built from TRBV6-5 and TRBJ2-7; maybe TRBD1 (6 bases). Germline-derived CDR1 and CDR2 are MNHEY and SVGAGI. The CDR3 spans 14 residues. Trimming pared 4 bases from V and 0 bases from J, leaving 10 bases between.

The chain links TRBV6-1 to TRBJ2-1; D uncertain. The CDR3 spans 17 residues. Germline V lookup: CDR1 MNHNS, CDR2 SASEGT. V was clipped by 2 bases and J by 0 bases, with 14 bases between them. The CDR3 DNA reads TGTGCCAGCAGTGAAAAAGCAGGTCCCAGCTCCTACAATGAGCAGTTCTTC. This gives the protein CASSEKAGPSSYNEQFF.

The chain is built from TRBV2 and TRBJ2-3, with D possibly TRBD1 on 5 matching bases. The germline CDR1 and CDR2 sequences are SNHLY and FYNNEI. The CDR3 is made up of 15 amino acids. V was shortened by 3 bases and J by 6 bases, with 16 bases between the two germline ends. CDR3 sequence reads: CASSEQGGAYDTQYF. In DNA, the CDR3 is TGTGCCAGCAGTGAGCAGGGTGGAGCGTACGATACGCAGTATTTT.

The V and J genes are TRBV10-3 and TRBJ2-3, with TRBD1 identical over 7 bases. CDR1 is ENHRY and CDR2 is SYGVKD in the germline V gene. V shed 0 bases, J shed 0 bases, and the junction held 9 bases outside the gene matches. The CDR3 has 18 amino acids. The CDR3 bases are TGTGCCATCAGTGAGTCGGGGTTGACAGGGCTTAGCACAGATACGCAGTATTTT. Translated, it gives CAISESGLTGLSTDTQYF.

The chain carries TRBV5-1 and TRBJ2-5; TRBD2 matches at 12 bases. J gave up 2 bases and V 0 bases, and 2 bases lay outside the gene matches. Germline loops: CDR1 SGHRS, CDR2 YFSETQ. The CDR3 totals 16 residues. The CDR3 sequence: CASSLVTSGGQETQYF. DNA for the CDR3: TGCGCCAGCAGCTTGGTAACTAGCGGGGGGCAAGAGACCCAGTACTTC.

This chain connects TRBV6-2 or TRBV6-3 to TRBJ1-2; perhaps TRBD1 as D (6 bases). V lost 6 bases to trimming and J lost 2 bases, with 13 bases between them. CDR1 MNHEY and CDR2 SVGEGT come from the germline V gene. This CDR3 region has 14 residues. CDR3 DNA: TGTGCCAGCAGCCGCCCCGACAGGAACTATGGCTACACCTTC. Its translation: CASSRPDRNYGYTF.

The chain couples TRBV10-3 to TRBJ1-2, with D maybe TRBD1 (6 bases). Trimming took off 6 bases at V and 5 bases at J, with 16 bases between the two ends. This CDR3 spans 14 amino acids. The germline V gene has CDR1 ENHRY and CDR2 SYGVKD. The CDR3 DNA reads as TGTGCCATCAGCGAATCTACAGGACAGTATGGCTACACCTTC. It specifies CAISESTGQYGYTF.